Sequencing of this T cell receptor (beta chain) was carried out in a study of T cells in Graves' hyperthyroidism and ophthalmopathy. Whole-study results and caveats: Blood also showed most of the thyroid clonotypes that were expanded above 0.001.

Out of over 7.5 ml of fresh peripheral blood came the PBMCs. The table lists this clonotype with many counts. Its target is unknown. Trimming pared 2 bases from V and 3 bases from J, leaving 8 bases between. The CDR3 runs 13 residues. From germline, CDR1 is SGHNT and CDR2 YENEEA. Amplification of TCR beta CDR3 regions used RNA as the template. Initially, a first-round RT-PCR of the TCR CDR3 employed the HTBI primer set. TCRdb processed the multiplex PCR reads anew with MiXCR; each CDR3 protein has one entry. This sample has a few hundred thousand distinct CDR3 sequences, with roughly 14% found just once.

Sequences were obtained from blood. The receptor was isolated from a woman aged 30 to 39 with Graves' hyperthyroidism that later progressed to Graves' ophthalmopathy. The gene calls are TRBV11-3 and TRBJ2-7; D might be TRBD1 (5 bases). The CDR3 DNA is TGTGCCAGCAGCTTAAGGACATACTACGAGCAGTACTTC. This gives the protein CASSLRTYYEQYF.